Each of the 22 T cell receptor beta chains below was sequenced from the same sample in a study of identical twins. TCRdb called the 5' RACE reads again in MiXCR, with one record for every CDR3 protein. This sample has 520,000 or so distinct CDR3 sequences, with 20% to 25% found just once. This sample was also put to use in a study of T cells expressing NK-cell markers.

Sequencing input: CD4+ T cells sorted from blood. Receptor source: a woman aged 18 to 35 in good health.

This clonotype showed up many times. This chain joins TRBV7-7 and TRBJ2-1; D is uncertain. The CDR3 is made up of 15 amino acids. Germline-derived CDR1 and CDR2 are SSHAT and FNYEAQ (reference sequence). V lost 5 bases and J lost 1, with 12 bases in between. The DNA for the CDR3 is TGTGCCAGCAGCCCTTTGACGGGTTCCTACAATGAGCAGTTCTTC. This encodes CASSPLTGSYNEQFF.

This clonotype has just a few counts. The chain combines TRBV19 with TRBJ2-1; weak D call: TRBD2 (5 bases). Trimming pared 7 bases from V and 2 bases from J, leaving 12 bases between. Germline V gene sequence: CDR1 LNHDA, CDR2 SQIVND (reference sequence). The CDR3 spans 14 residues. The CDR3 DNA sequence: TGTGCCAGTACGGAGCGGACCACCTACAATGAGCAGTTCTTC. The encoded protein is CASTERTTYNEQFF.

This clonotype was recorded a few times. The chain combines TRBV6-5 with TRBJ2-7, with D possibly matching TRBD1 (6 bases). Per germline, CDR1 MNHEY and CDR2 SVGAGI. The V end was cut by 0 bases, the J end by 3 bases, with 12 bases between. The CDR3 has 15 amino acids. The CDR3 DNA sequence: TGTGCCAGCAGTTACTCGGCAGAGGGGGTCTACGAGCAGTACTTC. Protein: CASSYSAEGVYEQYF.

The genes are TRBV20-1 and TRBJ2-2; D unclear. V lost 5 bases, J lost 1 base, and 8 bases lay in between. The CDR3 loop spans 13 amino acids. Germline V lookup: CDR1 DFQATT, CDR2 SNEGSKA (reference sequence). The CDR3 nucleotides read TGCAGTGCTGCCAGACAGAACACCGGGGAGCTGTTTTTT. Residues: CSAARQNTGELFF.

This clonotype was detected only a few times. The chain couples TRBV7-9 to TRBJ1-2; no clear D. The CDR3 is 12 residues long. The V gene's germline CDR1 is SEHNR and CDR2 FQNEAQ (reference sequence). Trimming shortened V by 1 base and J by 7 bases, and 7 bases separated the two germline ends. CDR3 sequence: CASSLEESGYTF. In DNA, the CDR3 is TGTGCCAGCAGCTTAGAGGAGAGTGGCTACACCTTC.

V gene TRBV6-1 combines with J gene TRBJ2-1; TRBD2 aligns across 9 bases. This CDR3 is 19 amino acids long. Trimming cost V 6 bases and J 0 bases; bases outside gene matches: 15. Germline CDR1 is MNHNS and CDR2 is SASEGT. The CDR3 reads CASSRNSRGGRGSYNEQFF. The CDR3 bases are TGTGCCAGCAGCCGAAACTCGCGGGGGGGCCGCGGCTCCTACAATGAGCAGTTCTTC.

This clonotype was seen at least ten times. V usage is TRBV20-1 and J usage is TRBJ1-3; D not certain. The CDR3 is 14 residues long. CDR1 is DFQATT, CDR2 SNEGSKA, per germline (reference sequence). V was trimmed by 0 bases and J by 7 bases, leaving 13 bases between them. The CDR3 DNA reads as TGCAGTGCTAGAGATCAGATCGTTGTTAACACCATATATTTT. Protein product: CSARDQIVVNTIYF.

This chain links TRBV3-1 with TRBJ2-7; D remains ambiguous. Germline loops: CDR1 LGHDT, CDR2 YNNKEL (reference sequence). V lost 4 bases, J lost 4 bases, and 11 bases lay in between. This CDR3 region has 13 residues. CDR3 coding DNA: TGTGCCAGCAGCCCCCTGGGCCAGTACGAGCAGTACTTC. This sequence encodes CASSPLGQYEQYF.

This clonotype appeared many times. The chain recombines TRBV5-1 with TRBJ2-1, with 8 bases fitting TRBD1. The CDR3 is 17 amino acids. The ends lost 4 bases at V and 0 bases at J; junction bases unmatched: 9. CDR1 is SGHRS, CDR2 YFSETQ, per germline. DNA for the CDR3: TGCGCCAGCAGCCGAGGGGAGGACAGGGCCTCCTACAATGAGCAGTTCTTC. Translated: CASSRGEDRASYNEQFF.

The chain couples TRBV10-3 to TRBJ2-4, with 9 bases fitting TRBD1. Germline lookup yields CDR1 ENHRY and CDR2 SYGVKD. The CDR3 contains 15 residues. J gave up 5 bases and V 6 bases, and 8 bases lay outside the gene matches. The CDR3 bases are TGTGCCATCAGCGAACAGGGACAGGGTGAAAACATTCAGTACTTC. Its protein is CAISEQGQGENIQYF.

In DNA, the CDR3 is TGTGCCACCAGTGATTCCTACTCCGCAGATACGCAGTATTTT. Translation: CATSDSYSADTQYF. V and J are TRBV24-1 and TRBJ2-3; D gene unclear. This CDR3 comprises 14 residues. Trimming left V 2 bases short and J 4 bases short, with 9 bases between. The V gene's germline CDR1 is KGHDR and CDR2 SFDVKD.

This clonotype turned up a few times. The chain combines TRBV6-1 with TRBJ2-3, with 7 positions matching TRBD1. CDR3 length: 15 amino acids. The ends lost 4 bases at V and 8 bases at J; junction bases unmatched: 12. Germline values: CDR1 MNHNS, CDR2 SASEGT. This CDR3 is CASSVSRGQGGTQYF. Here the CDR3 DNA reads TGTGCCAGCAGTGTTAGTAGGGGGCAGGGCGGTACGCAGTATTTT.

The rearrangement links TRBV27 to TRBJ2-7; 8 bases fit TRBD1. The germline V gene has CDR1 MNHEY and CDR2 SMNVEV (reference sequence). Unmatched junction bases numbered 9, after V lost 3 bases and J lost 5 bases. The CDR3 runs 15 residues. In nucleotides, the CDR3 is TGTGCCAGCAGTTTTACGCAGGGGGCTAGGGACGAGCAGTACTTC. This sequence encodes CASSFTQGARDEQYF.

This clonotype was found many times. The chain uses TRBV7-9 and TRBJ1-4; D not certain. CDR3 length equals 14 residues. Germline CDR1 and CDR2: SEHNR and FQNEAQ (reference sequence). V was pared by 3 bases and J by 5 bases, with 10 bases between. CDR3 sequence: CASSLDLKNEKLFF. CDR3 DNA sequence: TGTGCCAGCAGCTTGGACCTAAAGAATGAAAAACTGTTTTTT.

This clonotype was picked up a small number of times. V gene TRBV5-6 combines with J gene TRBJ2-1, with D tentatively TRBD1 (6 bases). Germline values: CDR1 SGHDT, CDR2 YYEEEE. This CDR3 contains 13 residues. The ends were cut back, 0 bases at V and 8 bases at J, with 9 bases in the middle. CDR3 loop: CASSLVAGDEQFF. Here the CDR3 DNA reads TGTGCCAGCAGCTTGGTCGCAGGGGATGAGCAGTTCTTC.

The table lists this clonotype with a few counts. This chain connects TRBV11-2 to TRBJ2-7; the D gene could be TRBD1 or TRBD2 (5 bases each). Germline V gene lookup returns CDR1 SGHAT and CDR2 FQNNGV. There are 17 residues in the CDR3. The V end was cut by 0 bases, the J end by 7 bases, with 22 bases between. The CDR3 sequence: CASSLDFDSQISGEQYF. CDR3 DNA sequence: TGTGCCAGCAGCTTAGATTTTGACAGCCAAATCTCGGGGGAGCAGTACTTC.

This clonotype was recorded once. This chain links TRBV2 with TRBJ1-2; 7 positions agree with TRBD1. Germline V gene lookup returns CDR1 SNHLY and CDR2 FYNNEI. The CDR3 covers 14 residues. Trimming removed 7 bases from V and 4 bases from J; junction bases left unmatched: 9. CDR3 sequence (DNA): TGTGCCAGCACAAGAGAGGCAGGGGGCTATGGCTACACCTTC. Encoded protein: CASTREAGGYGYTF.

This clonotype has more than one count but fewer than ten. The rearrangement links TRBV15 to TRBJ2-2; no clear D. Per the germline V gene, CDR1 is LNHNV and CDR2 is YYDKDF (reference sequence). The CDR3 spans 14 residues. V lost 7 bases and J lost 5, with 14 bases in between. The CDR3, as DNA: TGTGCCACCACCTGGACCTCCACAACCGGGGAGCTGTTTTTT. Its translation: CATTWTSTTGELFF.

This clonotype turned up a few times. J is TRBJ2-3 and V is TRBV6-5, with 7 bases aligning to TRBD1. This CDR3 has 14 amino acids. V shed 1 base, J shed 3 bases, and the junction held 1 base outside the gene matches. CDR1 is MNHEY, CDR2 SVGAGI, per germline. The CDR3 sequence is CASSYFRGTDTQYF. CDR3 DNA: TGTGCCAGCAGTTACTTCAGGGGGACAGATACGCAGTATTTT.

This clonotype came up many times. CDR3 coding DNA: TGTGCCAGCAGTTTGTGGAACACTGAAGCTTTCTTT. Translating it yields CASSLWNTEAFF. This rearrangement joins TRBV12-3 or TRBV12-4 to TRBJ1-1, with D uncertain. V dropped 3 bases and J dropped 1 base, with 3 bases sitting between them. The CDR3 has 12 residues.

This clonotype was recorded a few times. The J gene is TRBJ2-7, the V gene TRBV7-2, with a weak D call TRBD2 (5 bases). The CDR3 length is 14 residues. Germline V CDR1 and CDR2: SGHTA, FQGNSA. Trimming stripped 3 bases from V and 1 base from J, with 10 bases between. The CDR3: CASSFGDRSYEQYF. Here the CDR3 DNA reads TGTGCCAGCAGCTTCGGGGATAGATCCTACGAGCAGTACTTC.

The chain combines TRBV6-5 with TRBJ2-1; D is perhaps TRBD2 (6 bases). Germline V gene data show CDR1 as MNHEY and CDR2 as SVGAGI. This CDR3 has 15 amino acids. The V gene lost 2 bases and the J gene lost 7 bases, with 15 bases spanning the gap. The CDR3: CASSYGGSGSNEQFF. As DNA, the CDR3 is TGTGCCAGCAGTTACGGGGGGTCGGGAAGTAATGAGCAGTTCTTC.